The entry below describes one TCR beta chain. Its antigen is not identified. Some clones are missing from TCRdb's copy, which holds only in-frame ones; the method was immunoSEQ multiplex PCR. Of just under 70,000 clones in the sample, more than 60% are singletons; the top ten hold around 5.8%. This sample stems from a study of cytotoxic CD8 clonotypes in ibrutinib-treated CLL. Across the study: Among responders, about 25 were partial and 2 complete; after median approximately 70 months, about 15 stayed remitted and 12 progressed. Mean yields were 255,043 productive templates and 80,000 to 95,000 productive rearrangements per sample.

V lost 3 bases and J 15 bases, leaving 15 bases between the germline ends. The CDR3 is made up of 11 amino acids. The germline gives CDR1 GTSNPN, CDR2 SVGIG (reference sequence). Whole-study findings and limits: Clonality measured at baseline exceeded age-matched healthy donors, tracking circulating CD8+ T-cell counts.

The origin of this receptor is a human donor with chronic lymphocytic leukemia. Sequences were derived from PBMCs, sampled after 12 months of ibrutinib treatment. The chain recombines TRBV30 with TRBJ2-1; D is perhaps TRBD1 (5 bases). CDR3 in amino acids: CAWSNGPQAFF. DNA for the CDR3: TGTGCCTGGAGCAACGGGCCACAGGCGTTCTTC.